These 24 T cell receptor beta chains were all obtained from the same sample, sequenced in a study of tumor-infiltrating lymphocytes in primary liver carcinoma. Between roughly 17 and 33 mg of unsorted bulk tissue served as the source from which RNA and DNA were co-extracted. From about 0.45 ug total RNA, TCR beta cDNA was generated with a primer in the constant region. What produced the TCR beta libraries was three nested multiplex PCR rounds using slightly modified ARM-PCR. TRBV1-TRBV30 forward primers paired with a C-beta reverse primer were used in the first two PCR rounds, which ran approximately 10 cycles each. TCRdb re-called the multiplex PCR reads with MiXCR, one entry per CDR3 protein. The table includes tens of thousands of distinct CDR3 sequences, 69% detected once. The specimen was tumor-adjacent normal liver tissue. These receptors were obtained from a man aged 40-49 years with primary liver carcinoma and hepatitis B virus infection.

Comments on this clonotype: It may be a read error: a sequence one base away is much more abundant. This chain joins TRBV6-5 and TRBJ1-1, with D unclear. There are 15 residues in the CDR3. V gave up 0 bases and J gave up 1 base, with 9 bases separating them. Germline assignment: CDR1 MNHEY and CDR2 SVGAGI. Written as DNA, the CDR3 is TGTGCCAGCAGTTACTCGGCATCCTGGAACACTGAAGCTTTCTTT. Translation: CASSYSASWNTEAFF.

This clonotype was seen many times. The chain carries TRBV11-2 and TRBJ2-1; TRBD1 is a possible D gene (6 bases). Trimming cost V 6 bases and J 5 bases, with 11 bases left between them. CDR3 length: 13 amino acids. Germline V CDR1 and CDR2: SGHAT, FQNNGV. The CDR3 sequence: CASRFTGNNEQFF. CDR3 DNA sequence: TGTGCCAGCAGATTTACAGGGAACAATGAGCAGTTCTTC.

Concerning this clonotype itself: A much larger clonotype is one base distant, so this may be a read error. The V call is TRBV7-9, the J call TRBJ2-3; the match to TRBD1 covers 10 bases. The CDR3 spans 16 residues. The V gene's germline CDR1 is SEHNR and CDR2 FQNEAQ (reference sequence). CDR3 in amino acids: CASSSRQGAVADAQYF. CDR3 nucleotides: TGTGCCAGCAGCTCAAGACAGGGGGCGGTCGCAGATGCGCAGTATTTT.

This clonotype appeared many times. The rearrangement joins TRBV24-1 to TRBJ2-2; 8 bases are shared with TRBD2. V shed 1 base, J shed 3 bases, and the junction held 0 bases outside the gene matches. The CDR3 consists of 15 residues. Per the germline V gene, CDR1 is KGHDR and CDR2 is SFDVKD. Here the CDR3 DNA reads TGTGCCACCAGTGATTTAGCGGGAGACACCGGGGAGCTGTTTTTT. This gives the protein CATSDLAGDTGELFF.

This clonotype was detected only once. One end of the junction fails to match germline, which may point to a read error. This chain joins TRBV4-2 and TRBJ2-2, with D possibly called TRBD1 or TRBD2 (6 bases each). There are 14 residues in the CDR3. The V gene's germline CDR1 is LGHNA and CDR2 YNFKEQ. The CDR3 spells CASSTGSYTGGLFF. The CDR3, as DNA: TGTGCCAGCAGTACAGGGAGTTACACCGGGGGGCTGTTTTTT.

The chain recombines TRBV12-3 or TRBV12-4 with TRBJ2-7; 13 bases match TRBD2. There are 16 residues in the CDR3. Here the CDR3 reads CVSSGLAGARNDEQYF. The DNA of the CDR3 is TGTGTCAGTAGTGGACTAGCGGGAGCTCGGAACGACGAGCAGTACTTC.

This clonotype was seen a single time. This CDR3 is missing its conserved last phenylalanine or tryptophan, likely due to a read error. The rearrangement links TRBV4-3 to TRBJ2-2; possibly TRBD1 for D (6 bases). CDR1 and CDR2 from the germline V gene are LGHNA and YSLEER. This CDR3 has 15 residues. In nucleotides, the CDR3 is TGCGCTAGCAGCCAAGCCGCAGGGGATACCGGGGAGCTGTTTTTA. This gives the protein CASSQAAGDTGELFL.

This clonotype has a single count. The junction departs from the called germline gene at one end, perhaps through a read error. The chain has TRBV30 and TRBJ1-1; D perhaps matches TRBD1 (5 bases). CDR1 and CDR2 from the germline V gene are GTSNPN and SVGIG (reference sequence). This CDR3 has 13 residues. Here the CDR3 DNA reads TGTGTCTGGAGCATCTTCGAGGGGACTGAAGCTTTCTTT. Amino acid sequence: CVWSIFEGTEAFF. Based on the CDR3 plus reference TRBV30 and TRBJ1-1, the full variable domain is SQTIHQWPATLVQPVGSPLSLECTVEGTSNPNLYWYRQAAGRGLQLLFYSVGIGQISSEVPQNLSASRPQDRQFILSSKKLLLSDSGFYLCVWSIFEGTEAFFGQGTRLTVV.

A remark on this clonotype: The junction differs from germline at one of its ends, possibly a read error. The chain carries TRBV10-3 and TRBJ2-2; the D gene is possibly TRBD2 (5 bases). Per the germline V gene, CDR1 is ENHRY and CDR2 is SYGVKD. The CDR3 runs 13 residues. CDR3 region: CAQFDGYAGELLF. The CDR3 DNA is TGTGCCCAGTTTGATGGTTATGCCGGGGAGCTGCTTTTT.

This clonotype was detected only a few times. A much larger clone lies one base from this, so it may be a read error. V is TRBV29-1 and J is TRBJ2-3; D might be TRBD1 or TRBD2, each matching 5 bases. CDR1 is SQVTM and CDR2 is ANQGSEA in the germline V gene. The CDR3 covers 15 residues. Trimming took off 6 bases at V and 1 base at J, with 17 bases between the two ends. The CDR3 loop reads CSVAPSGRRTDTQYF. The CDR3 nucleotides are TGCAGCGTCGCTCCCTCGGGACGCCGCACAGATACGCAGTATTTT.

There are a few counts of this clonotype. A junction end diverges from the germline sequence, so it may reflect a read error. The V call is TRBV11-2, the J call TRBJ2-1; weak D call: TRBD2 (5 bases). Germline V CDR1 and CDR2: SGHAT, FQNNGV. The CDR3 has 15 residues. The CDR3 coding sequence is TGTGCTAGCAGCGACCCCCTGGGGTACTACAATGAGCGGCTCTTC. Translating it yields CASSDPLGYYNERLF.

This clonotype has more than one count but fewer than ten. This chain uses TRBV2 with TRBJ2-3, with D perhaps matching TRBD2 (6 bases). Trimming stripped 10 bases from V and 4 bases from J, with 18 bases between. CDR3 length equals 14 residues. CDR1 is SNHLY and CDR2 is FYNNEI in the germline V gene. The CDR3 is CANGGLSGADTQYF. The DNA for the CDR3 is TGTGCCAACGGTGGACTATCGGGAGCAGATACGCAGTATTTT.

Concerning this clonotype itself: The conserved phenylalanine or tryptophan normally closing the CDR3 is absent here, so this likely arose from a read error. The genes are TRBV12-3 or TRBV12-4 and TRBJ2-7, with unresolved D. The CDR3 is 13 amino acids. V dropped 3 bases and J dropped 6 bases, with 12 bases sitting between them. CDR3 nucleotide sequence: TGTGCCAGCAGTTTTGACTTTACCTTCGAGCAGTACCTC. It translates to CASSFDFTFEQYL.

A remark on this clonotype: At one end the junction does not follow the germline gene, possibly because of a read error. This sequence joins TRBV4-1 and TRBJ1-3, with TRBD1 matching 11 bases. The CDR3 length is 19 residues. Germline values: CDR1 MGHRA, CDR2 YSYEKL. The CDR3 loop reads CASSPAGTGGPGSGNTLYF. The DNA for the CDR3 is TGCGCCAGCAGCCCAGCGGGGACAGGGGGTCCGGGCTCTGGAAACACCTTATATTTT.

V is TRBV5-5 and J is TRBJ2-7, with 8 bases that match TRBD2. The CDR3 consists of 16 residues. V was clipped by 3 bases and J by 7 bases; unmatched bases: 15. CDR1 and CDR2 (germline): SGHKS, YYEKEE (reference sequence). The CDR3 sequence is CASSSVIGAGVWEQYF. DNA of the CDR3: TGTGCCAGCAGCTCGGTTATAGGAGCGGGAGTATGGGAGCAGTACTTC.

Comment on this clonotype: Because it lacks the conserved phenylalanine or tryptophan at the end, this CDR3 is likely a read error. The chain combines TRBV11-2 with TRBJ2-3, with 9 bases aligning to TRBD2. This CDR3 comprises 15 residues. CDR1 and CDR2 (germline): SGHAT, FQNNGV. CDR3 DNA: TGTGTCAGCGGCGATAGCGGGAGATTTACAGATACGCAGTATATT. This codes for CVSGDSGRFTDTQYI.

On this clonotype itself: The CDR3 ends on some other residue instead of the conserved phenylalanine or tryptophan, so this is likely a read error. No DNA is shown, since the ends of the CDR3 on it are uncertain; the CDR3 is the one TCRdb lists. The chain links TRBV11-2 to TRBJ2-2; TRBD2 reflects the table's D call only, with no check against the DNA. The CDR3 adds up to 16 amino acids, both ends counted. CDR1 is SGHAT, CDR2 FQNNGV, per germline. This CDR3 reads CAGSLVPAGVGGELSY.

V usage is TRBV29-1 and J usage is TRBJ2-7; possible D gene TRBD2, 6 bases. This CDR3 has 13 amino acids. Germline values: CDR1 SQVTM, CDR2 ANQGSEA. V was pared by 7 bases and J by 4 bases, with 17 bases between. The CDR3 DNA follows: TGCAGCGCTATAGGGGAGGCCTCATACGAGCAGTACGTC. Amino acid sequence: CSAIGEASYEQYV.

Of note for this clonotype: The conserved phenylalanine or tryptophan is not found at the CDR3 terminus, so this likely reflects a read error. CDR3 DNA: TGTGCCAGCAAACGACAGGGTGGCACTAAAGCTTTCTCT. It encodes CASKRQGGTKAFS. The chain recombines TRBV12-3 or TRBV12-4 with TRBJ1-1; TRBD1 aligns across 7 bases. The CDR3 runs to 13 residues.

The CDR3 spells CASRFGQRMEQYF. As DNA, the CDR3 is TGTGCCAGCAGATTTGGACAGAGGATGGAGCAGTACTTC. The chain uses TRBV6-5 and TRBJ2-7; TRBD1 might be the D (6 bases). CDR1 MNHEY and CDR2 SVGAGI come from the germline V gene. V lost 6 bases, J lost 7 bases, and 16 bases lay in between. The CDR3 spans 13 residues.

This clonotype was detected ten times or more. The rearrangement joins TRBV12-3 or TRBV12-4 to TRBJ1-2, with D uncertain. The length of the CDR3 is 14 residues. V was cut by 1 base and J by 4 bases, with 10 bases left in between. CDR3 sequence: CASSLEPTSYGYTF. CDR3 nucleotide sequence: TGTGCCAGCAGTTTAGAACCGACAAGCTATGGCTACACCTTC.

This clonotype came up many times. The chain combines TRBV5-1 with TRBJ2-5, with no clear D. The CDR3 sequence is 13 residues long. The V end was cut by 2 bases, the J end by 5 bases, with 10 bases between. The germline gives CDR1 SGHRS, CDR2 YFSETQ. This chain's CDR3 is CASSLTAWETQYF. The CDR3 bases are TGCGCCAGCAGCTTAACAGCGTGGGAGACCCAGTACTTC. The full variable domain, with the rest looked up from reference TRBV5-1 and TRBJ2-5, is KAGVTQTPRYLIKTRGQQVTLSCSPISGHRSVSWYQQTPGQGLQFLFEYFSETQRNKGNFPGRFSGRQFSNSRSEMNVSTLELGDSALYLCASSLTAWETQYFGPGTRLLVL.

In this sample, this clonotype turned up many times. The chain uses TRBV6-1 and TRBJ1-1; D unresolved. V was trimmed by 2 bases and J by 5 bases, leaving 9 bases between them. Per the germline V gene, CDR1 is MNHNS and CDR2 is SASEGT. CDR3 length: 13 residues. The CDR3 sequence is CASSELRNTEAFF. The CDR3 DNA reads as TGTGCCAGCAGTGAACTTCGAAATACTGAAGCTTTCTTT.

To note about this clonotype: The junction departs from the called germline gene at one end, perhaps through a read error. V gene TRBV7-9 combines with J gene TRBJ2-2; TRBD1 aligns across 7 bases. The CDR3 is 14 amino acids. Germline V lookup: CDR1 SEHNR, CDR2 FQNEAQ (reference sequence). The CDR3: CASSLATGTGELSF. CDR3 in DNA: TGTGCCAGCAGCTTGGCGACAGGGACCGGGGAGCTGTCTTTT.